The entry below describes one TCR beta chain. The antigen is undetermined. The data were taken from a study of siplizumab effects on memory and regulatory T cells. General study results and limits: Naive T cells seemed more diverse than memory cells and seemed major alloresponse contributors. Confirmation was lacking for the suppressive function of proliferating Tregs derived from siplizumab cultures. Only a minor fraction of alloreactive clones mapped to unstimulated subsets.

This CDR3 has 14 residues. The germline CDR1 and CDR2 sequences are SGHKS and YYEKEE (reference sequence). V was pared by 4 bases and J by 1 base, with 10 bases between. Method: immunoSEQ multiplex PCR; TCRdb's copy keeps in-frame clones and lacks some. This repertoire shows 100,000 or so clones, 94% found once; its top ten account for about 0.6%. This clonotype was sampled from a human donor in good health. The specimen was Tregs sorted from blood. The chain couples TRBV5-5 to TRBJ2-3; D is perhaps TRBD1 (6 bases). CDR3 nucleotides: TGTGCCAGCAGCCTACAGGGTGGCACAGATACGCAGTATTTT. It translates to CASSLQGGTDTQYF.